The next 10 T cell receptor beta chains were all read from a single sample in a study of beta chain features in type 1 diabetes. Their antigen targets remain unknown. As every portion of the isolated RNA was reverse transcribed, the sequencing read expressed TCRB transcripts. Repertoires were generated with immunoSEQ multiplex PCR, while TCRdb's copy carries only in-frame clones and drops some. The sample holds about 340,000 clones, about 13% seen once. The study, taken as a whole, reports: Within each of all four CD4+ subsets, Type 1 diabetes patients had TCRB CDR3s that were moderately but significantly shorter.

What was sequenced was naive CD4+ T cells from blood. These receptors all come from a woman under 30 with type 1 diabetes.

The genes are TRBV6-6 and TRBJ2-7; 13 bases agree with TRBD2. CDR3 length equals 14 residues. With 5 bases clipped from V and 5 bases from J, the junction kept 3 bases outside the gene matches. Germline V gene lookup returns CDR1 MNHNY and CDR2 SVGAGI (reference sequence). DNA for the CDR3: TGTGCCAGCAGTGACGGACTAGCGGGAGACGAGCAGTACTTC. Translated: CASSDGLAGDEQYF.

V usage is TRBV6-5 and J usage is TRBJ2-7; D is possibly TRBD1 (5 bases). CDR1 and CDR2 (germline): MNHEY, SVGAGI. This CDR3 spans 13 amino acids. V shed 2 bases and J shed 0 bases, with 5 bases lying between them. CDR3 DNA: TGTGCCAGCAGTTACGACAGCTCCTACGAGCAGTACTTC. Translation: CASSYDSSYEQYF.

Only a few counts were recorded for this clone. The chain links TRBV30 to TRBJ2-5; a weak D match, TRBD2 (6 bases). Trimming left V 4 bases short and J 5 bases short, with 14 bases between. The germline gives CDR1 GTSNPN, CDR2 SVGIG (reference sequence). The CDR3 consists of 13 residues. CDR3 loop: CAWTPGSGETQYF. CDR3 nucleotide sequence: TGTGCCTGGACTCCTGGAAGCGGGGAGACCCAGTACTTC.

This clone was seen only a few times. This chain uses TRBV19 with TRBJ1-2; D may be TRBD1 (6 bases). V lost 6 bases and J 2 bases, leaving 13 bases between the germline ends. Germline loops: CDR1 LNHDA, CDR2 SQIVND (reference sequence). The CDR3 extends over 14 amino acids. CDR3 coding DNA: TGTGCCAGTAGACTCCGGGACACCAACTATGGCTACACCTTC. Encoded protein: CASRLRDTNYGYTF.

The genes are TRBV7-2 and TRBJ2-5; 7 bases fit TRBD2. This CDR3 has 14 amino acids. The germline V gene encodes CDR1 SGHTA and CDR2 FQGNSA. V shed 4 bases and J 4 bases; nucleotides not matched to a gene: 6. The CDR3: CASSSGLVPETQYF. CDR3 bases: TGTGCCAGCAGCTCTGGACTAGTTCCAGAGACCCAGTACTTC.

Comments on this clone: An end of the junction does not agree with germline; a read error may underlie this. The chain has TRBV10-3 and TRBJ1-1; the D gene is possibly TRBD1 (6 bases). Germline V gene lookup returns CDR1 ENHRY and CDR2 SYGVKD. The CDR3 spans 14 residues. CDR3 nucleotide sequence: TGTGCCATCGGTGAGACAGGTGGTAACACTGAAGCTTTCTTT. Its translation: CAIGETGGNTEAFF.

A few counts support this clone. This rearrangement joins TRBV28 to TRBJ1-5, with D uncertain. The ends were cut back, 7 bases at V and 2 bases at J, with 15 bases in the middle. Germline V gene sequence: CDR1 MDHEN, CDR2 SYDVKM. This CDR3 has 15 amino acids. The CDR3 sequence is CASTPAPVGNQPQHF. In DNA form, the CDR3 reads TGTGCCAGCACCCCAGCGCCCGTGGGCAATCAGCCCCAGCATTTT.

This clone has a handful of counts. The V gene is TRBV12-5, the J gene TRBJ2-1; 8 bases match TRBD1. CDR1 is LGHNT, CDR2 FRNRAP, per germline. The CDR3 length is 15 residues. V lost 1 base to trimming and J lost 7 bases; unmatched junction nucleotides: 6. CDR3 DNA: TGTGCTAGTGGTTTGGGCGCAGGGGGCAGGAATGAGCAGTTCTTC. Translated, it gives CASGLGAGGRNEQFF.

V and J are TRBV7-2 and TRBJ1-1; 9 bases agree with TRBD1. The CDR3 runs to 13 residues. Germline V gene sequence: CDR1 SGHTA, CDR2 FQGNSA. The J segment lost 9 bases and the V segment lost 5 bases, leaving 7 bases of the junction unmatched. CDR3: CASSTWTGAKAFF. The CDR3 coding sequence is TGTGCCAGCAGCACCTGGACAGGGGCAAAAGCTTTCTTT.

The V and J genes are TRBV9 and TRBJ2-7; 9 positions agree with TRBD1. The CDR3 sequence is 16 residues long. With V trimmed by 4 bases and J by 2 bases, 10 bases remained unmatched. Germline V CDR1 and CDR2: SGDLS, YYNGEE. For the CDR3, the DNA is TGTGCCAGCAGCTCTGCCGGGACAGGGCGCGCCTACGAGCAGTACGTC. Protein sequence: CASSSAGTGRAYEQYV.